Below are 30 T cell receptor beta chains sequenced from a single sample in a study of regulatory T cells in long-lasting Graves disease. Relying on iRepertoire HTBI primers and Arm-PCR of CDR3 regions, the team built TCR beta libraries. TCRdb independently ran MiXCR on the multiplex PCR reads; one entry per CDR3 protein. The sample holds around 430,000 distinct CDR3 sequences, roughly 22% seen once. Time point noted: persistent/refractory GD, antithyroid drugs over 5 years with positive TRAb. Preparation of the TCR library used RNA extracted from PBMCs. Sample: peripheral blood mononuclear cells (PBMCs), taken when the disease was refractory, from a patient treated with antithyroid drugs. These receptors came from a female donor with Graves disease.

This clonotype was observed at least ten times. The chain has TRBV7-2 and TRBJ2-7; D is ambiguous. This CDR3 region has 14 residues. Trimming removed 5 bases at V and 5 bases at J, with 16 bases between. Germline V gene sequence: CDR1 SGHTA, CDR2 FQGNSA. In DNA, the CDR3 is TGTGCCAGCAGCCTCACTTGGATGGTAAACGAGCAGTACTTC. It encodes CASSLTWMVNEQYF.

This clonotype was found a few times. V usage is TRBV28 and J usage is TRBJ1-5; 8 bases match TRBD1. This CDR3 is 16 amino acids long. Trimming took 7 bases from V and 1 from J; bases not matched to a gene: 9. Germline V lookup: CDR1 MDHEN, CDR2 SYDVKM. The CDR3 bases are TGTGCCAGCAACTTCCAGGGGGCAGGAAGCAATCAGCCCCAGCATTTT. As protein: CASNFQGAGSNQPQHF.

The chain combines TRBV9 with TRBJ1-5; D remains ambiguous. Germline V CDR1 and CDR2: SGDLS, YYNGEE. V dropped 0 bases and J dropped 4 bases, with 11 bases sitting between them. The CDR3 is made up of 15 amino acids. In nucleotides, the CDR3 is TGTGCCAGCAGCGTAGGGGTGGAGGAGAATCAGCCCCAGCATTTT. It encodes CASSVGVEENQPQHF. Combining the CDR3 with reference TRBV9 and TRBJ1-5 gives the whole variable domain DSGVTQTPKHLITATGQRVTLRCSPRSGDLSVYWYQQSLDQGLQFLIQYYNGEERAKGNILERFSAQQFPDLHSELNLSSLELGDSALYFCASSVGVEENQPQHFGDGTRLSIL.

A few counts support this clonotype. CDR3 sequence: CASGPNESSYNSPLHF. The CDR3 DNA reads TGTGCCAGCGGACCCAACGAGAGCTCCTATAATTCACCCCTCCACTTT. The chain carries TRBV9 and TRBJ1-6; the D is unclear. CDR3 length equals 16 residues. V was trimmed by 7 bases and J by 0 bases, leaving 14 bases between them. Germline V gene data show CDR1 as SGDLS and CDR2 as YYNGEE. Variable domain in full (rest from reference TRBV9 and TRBJ1-6): DSGVTQTPKHLITATGQRVTLRCSPRSGDLSVYWYQQSLDQGLQFLIQYYNGEERAKGNILERFSAQQFPDLHSELNLSSLELGDSALYFCASGPNESSYNSPLHFGNGTRLTVT.

This clonotype was observed at least ten times. The genes are TRBV28 and TRBJ1-1, with D possibly being TRBD1 (5 bases). Trimming removed 7 bases at V and 6 bases at J, with 18 bases between. In germline, CDR1 is MDHEN, CDR2 SYDVKM. There are 14 residues in the CDR3. The CDR3 sequence: CASNVGLPVSEAFF. CDR3 sequence (DNA): TGTGCCAGCAACGTGGGACTTCCCGTTTCTGAAGCTTTCTTT.

This clonotype was observed a few times. This chain connects TRBV6-1 to TRBJ2-7, with D maybe TRBD1 (7 bases). Per germline, CDR1 MNHNS and CDR2 SASEGT. With 6 bases removed from V and 2 bases from J, the gap between germline ends came to 17 bases. The CDR3 has 15 amino acids. CDR3 nucleotide sequence: TGTGCCAGCAGCCAGGGGGGAGTCGCCCCCTACGAGCAGTACTTC. This gives the protein CASSQGGVAPYEQYF.

The chain links TRBV2 to TRBJ2-5, with 13 bases matching TRBD2. The V and J ends lost 8 bases and 2 bases, in that order; junction bases with no gene match: 2. CDR3 length equals 14 residues. CDR1 and CDR2 (germline): SNHLY, FYNNEI. The CDR3 DNA follows: TGTGCCAGCGGGGGACTAGCGGGACAAGAGACCCAGTACTTC. Translating gives CASGGLAGQETQYF.

The chain is built from TRBV20-1 and TRBJ2-5; D is perhaps TRBD1 (7 bases). CDR1 and CDR2 from the germline V gene are DFQATT and SNEGSKA (reference sequence). The CDR3 extends over 16 amino acids. V dropped 0 bases and J dropped 1 base, with 15 bases sitting between them. The DNA for the CDR3 is TGCAGTGCTAGAGATTTCCCGGGGGACAGCCAAGAGACCCAGTACTTC. Translation gives CSARDFPGDSQETQYF.

The chain uses TRBV20-1 and TRBJ2-7; TRBD1 agrees at 8 bases. J gave up 3 bases and V 6 bases, and 7 bases lay outside the gene matches. CDR1 and CDR2 (germline): DFQATT, SNEGSKA (reference sequence). The CDR3 extends over 13 amino acids. The CDR3 here is CSAEGQALYEQYF. Written as DNA, the CDR3 is TGCAGTGCCGAGGGACAGGCCCTCTACGAGCAGTACTTC.

This clonotype was recorded at least ten times. The rearrangement uses TRBV27 and TRBJ1-2, with 7 bases aligning to TRBD1. The CDR3 extends over 15 amino acids. Germline values: CDR1 MNHEY, CDR2 SMNVEV (reference sequence). The V gene end was trimmed by 0 bases and the J gene end by 4 bases; junction bases not matched to a gene: 5. In DNA form, the CDR3 reads TGTGCCAGCAGTTTATCGGATACAGGGGTCTATGGCTACACCTTC. As protein: CASSLSDTGVYGYTF.

This clonotype came up many times. V and J are TRBV6-5 and TRBJ1-5, with D perhaps matching TRBD1 (6 bases). V was trimmed by 2 bases and J by 10 bases, leaving 15 bases between them. CDR1 MNHEY and CDR2 SVGAGI come from the germline V gene. This CDR3 comprises 14 residues. The CDR3: CASSYPQGALPQHF. CDR3 sequence (DNA): TGTGCCAGCAGTTACCCACAGGGAGCCCTACCCCAGCATTTT.

The sample holds many counts of this clonotype. J is TRBJ2-5 and V is TRBV2, with D unresolved. Trimming stripped 8 bases from V and 1 base from J, with 14 bases between. CDR1 SNHLY and CDR2 FYNNEI come from the germline V gene. This CDR3 spans 14 amino acids. CDR3 sequence (DNA): TGTGCCAGCCATGTTTCGCACAGCCAAGAGACCCAGTACTTC. This encodes CASHVSHSQETQYF.

The J gene is TRBJ2-7, the V gene TRBV27, with a weak D call TRBD2 (5 bases). This CDR3 region has 13 residues. The V and J ends lost 4 bases and 4 bases respectively, with 11 bases between them. The V gene's germline CDR1 is MNHEY and CDR2 SMNVEV (reference sequence). The CDR3 region has the DNA TGTGCCAGCAGTTACGGGGTACCATACGAGCAGTACTTC. Translated: CASSYGVPYEQYF.

The chain has TRBV15 and TRBJ2-1; D is uncertain. V dropped 0 bases and J dropped 8 bases, with 20 bases sitting between them. From germline, CDR1 is LNHNV and CDR2 YYDKDF (reference sequence). This CDR3 is built from 17 residues. The CDR3 spells CATSRDHEAPNAHEQFF. The CDR3 DNA follows: TGTGCCACCAGCAGAGACCATGAGGCTCCTAACGCCCATGAGCAGTTCTTC.

This clonotype came up many times. This rearrangement joins TRBV12-3 or TRBV12-4 to TRBJ2-5; unclear D gene. This CDR3 is 13 amino acids long. Trimming took off 4 bases at V and 2 bases at J, with 8 bases between the two ends. DNA of the CDR3: TGTGCCAGCAGTTCCGGCGGACAAGAGACCCAGTACTTC. Amino acid sequence: CASSSGGQETQYF.

V gene TRBV5-1 combines with J gene TRBJ1-1, with 7 positions matching TRBD1. Germline lookup yields CDR1 SGHRS and CDR2 YFSETQ. This CDR3 has 15 amino acids. Trimming removed 3 bases from V and 1 base from J; junction bases left unmatched: 6. Here the CDR3 DNA reads TGCGCCAGCAGCTCGGGACAGATACCGAACACTGAAGCTTTCTTT. Its protein is CASSSGQIPNTEAFF.

This clonotype was recorded at least ten times. The V call is TRBV28, the J call TRBJ2-6; 9 bases align to TRBD1. The V gene end was trimmed by 5 bases and the J gene end by 0 bases; junction bases not matched to a gene: 8. Looked up from germline, CDR1 is MDHEN and CDR2 is SYDVKM. The CDR3 has 18 residues. The CDR3 sequence: CASSHPGQGSSGANVLTF. In nucleotides, the CDR3 is TGTGCCAGCAGTCACCCGGGACAGGGAAGCTCTGGGGCCAACGTCCTGACTTTC.

Concerning this clonotype itself: A much bigger clone sits one base away, suggesting this may be a read error. The chain has TRBV28 and TRBJ2-7, with D uncertain. The CDR3 loop spans 14 amino acids. Per germline, CDR1 MDHEN and CDR2 SYDVKM. The CDR3 loop reads CASSLATESYEQCF. The CDR3 nucleotides read TGTGCCAGCAGTTTAGCGACGGAATCCTACGAGCAGTGCTTC.

This clonotype came up a few times. V and J are TRBV7-9 and TRBJ2-7; TRBD2 might be the D (6 bases). Trimming cost V 1 base and J 3 bases, with 19 bases left between them. Germline V gene data show CDR1 as SEHNR and CDR2 as FQNEAQ (reference sequence). The CDR3 is made up of 17 amino acids. CDR3 residues: CASSLVDGGPPGYEQYF. CDR3 bases: TGTGCCAGCAGCTTAGTTGACGGAGGGCCTCCCGGCTACGAGCAGTACTTC. The whole variable domain, remainder taken from reference TRBV7-9 and TRBJ2-7, is DTGVSQNPRHKITKRGQNVTFRCDPISEHNRLYWYRQTLGQGPEFLTYFQNEAQLEKSRLLSDRFSAERPKGSFSTLEIQRTEQGDSAMYLCASSLVDGGPPGYEQYFGPGTRLTVT.

The chain is built from TRBV28 and TRBJ2-3; D is undetermined. Trimming removed 2 bases from V and 3 bases from J, with 12 bases in between. Germline-derived CDR1 and CDR2 are MDHEN and SYDVKM. CDR3 length: 15 amino acids. CDR3 protein: CASSLRWLGTDTQYF. The CDR3 nucleotides read TGTGCCAGCAGTTTAAGGTGGCTGGGTACAGATACGCAGTATTTT.

This sequence joins TRBV5-1 and TRBJ1-2; D is unclear. The germline V gene has CDR1 SGHRS and CDR2 YFSETQ. Trimming left V 4 bases short and J 4 bases short, with 17 bases between. The CDR3 has 15 residues. The CDR3 sequence is CASSVVPGAGYGYTF. The CDR3 coding sequence is TGCGCCAGCAGCGTAGTGCCGGGAGCGGGCTATGGCTACACCTTC.

The V call is TRBV4-3, the J call TRBJ2-7; D remains ambiguous. Per the germline V gene, CDR1 is LGHNA and CDR2 is YSLEER. This CDR3 comprises 15 residues. Trimming took off 1 base at V and 0 bases at J, with 10 bases between the two ends. The CDR3 sequence: CASSQGTESSYEQYF. Here the CDR3 DNA reads TGCGCCAGCAGCCAAGGGACCGAGAGCTCCTACGAGCAGTACTTC.

This clonotype was seen more than once but under ten times. The gene calls are TRBV9 and TRBJ2-7; 7 nucleotides match TRBD1. Trimming removed 0 bases from V and 3 bases from J; junction bases left unmatched: 3. Germline V gene lookup returns CDR1 SGDLS and CDR2 YYNGEE. The CDR3 consists of 14 residues. CDR3 nucleotides: TGTGCCAGCAGCGTAGGGGACAGCTTCTACGAGCAGTACTTC. It encodes CASSVGDSFYEQYF.

This chain links TRBV6-1 with TRBJ1-2, with D unclear. The V gene lost 5 bases and the J gene lost 7 bases, with 11 bases spanning the gap. Germline V gives CDR1 MNHNS, CDR2 SASEGT. This CDR3 is 12 amino acids long. The CDR3 coding sequence is TGTGCCAGCAGTCAAATGTTAACTGGCTACACCTTC. It yields the protein CASSQMLTGYTF.

A note on this clonotype: Given a much more abundant clone one base away, this may be a read error. V gene TRBV6-1 combines with J gene TRBJ2-7; 7 positions match TRBD1. Germline values: CDR1 MNHNS, CDR2 SASEGT. CDR3 size: 15 residues. After removal of 7 bases from V and 2 bases from J, the junction contained 11 bases not matched to a gene. The CDR3 is CASIKGQTSTYEQYF. In DNA form, the CDR3 reads TGTGCCAGCATCAAGGGACAGACTTCCACCTACGAGCAGTACTTC.

This clonotype was found many times. The chain uses TRBV29-1 and TRBJ1-1; D remains ambiguous. The CDR3 loop spans 13 amino acids. Germline V CDR1 and CDR2: SQVTM, ANQGSEA. Deletions cut 1 base from V and 1 base from J, with 7 bases between. DNA of the CDR3: TGCAGCGTTGAAGGGCAGGAGAACACTGAAGCTTTCTTT. The encoded protein is CSVEGQENTEAFF.

This clonotype showed up many times. The genes are TRBV12-3 or TRBV12-4 and TRBJ1-5; a possible D gene is TRBD1 (5 bases). Deletions cut 3 bases from V and 1 base from J, with 10 bases between. The CDR3 is 15 residues long. DNA for the CDR3: TGTGCCAGCAGTTTCCTCGACAGCAGCAATCAGCCCCAGCATTTT. It encodes CASSFLDSSNQPQHF.

This chain links TRBV30 with TRBJ2-7; tentatively, D is TRBD1 or TRBD2 (5 bases each). This CDR3 contains 15 residues. The V gene's germline CDR1 is GTSNPN and CDR2 SVGIG (reference sequence). Trimming cost V 0 bases and J 5 bases, with 17 bases left between them. The CDR3 reads CAWSVEGVRLHEQYF. CDR3 sequence (DNA): TGTGCCTGGAGTGTAGAAGGGGTGAGACTACACGAGCAGTACTTC.

This clonotype showed up just a few times. The rearrangement uses TRBV14 and TRBJ2-4; 7 bases match TRBD1. V dropped 1 base and J dropped 2; count of bases not matched to a gene: 8. This CDR3 has 17 amino acids. Germline V gene lookup returns CDR1 SGHDN and CDR2 FVKESK. CDR3 amino acids: CASSQGGTADSKNIQYF. Here the CDR3 DNA reads TGTGCCAGCAGCCAAGGGGGGACAGCGGACTCCAAAAACATTCAGTACTTC.

V usage is TRBV29-1 and J usage is TRBJ2-7; no clear D gene. The CDR3 length is 13 residues. Germline assignment: CDR1 SQVTM and CDR2 ANQGSEA. Trimming left V 3 bases short and J 2 bases short, with 11 bases between. The CDR3 region is CSVETVTTYEQYF. The DNA of the CDR3 is TGCAGCGTTGAGACCGTAACCACCTACGAGCAGTACTTC.